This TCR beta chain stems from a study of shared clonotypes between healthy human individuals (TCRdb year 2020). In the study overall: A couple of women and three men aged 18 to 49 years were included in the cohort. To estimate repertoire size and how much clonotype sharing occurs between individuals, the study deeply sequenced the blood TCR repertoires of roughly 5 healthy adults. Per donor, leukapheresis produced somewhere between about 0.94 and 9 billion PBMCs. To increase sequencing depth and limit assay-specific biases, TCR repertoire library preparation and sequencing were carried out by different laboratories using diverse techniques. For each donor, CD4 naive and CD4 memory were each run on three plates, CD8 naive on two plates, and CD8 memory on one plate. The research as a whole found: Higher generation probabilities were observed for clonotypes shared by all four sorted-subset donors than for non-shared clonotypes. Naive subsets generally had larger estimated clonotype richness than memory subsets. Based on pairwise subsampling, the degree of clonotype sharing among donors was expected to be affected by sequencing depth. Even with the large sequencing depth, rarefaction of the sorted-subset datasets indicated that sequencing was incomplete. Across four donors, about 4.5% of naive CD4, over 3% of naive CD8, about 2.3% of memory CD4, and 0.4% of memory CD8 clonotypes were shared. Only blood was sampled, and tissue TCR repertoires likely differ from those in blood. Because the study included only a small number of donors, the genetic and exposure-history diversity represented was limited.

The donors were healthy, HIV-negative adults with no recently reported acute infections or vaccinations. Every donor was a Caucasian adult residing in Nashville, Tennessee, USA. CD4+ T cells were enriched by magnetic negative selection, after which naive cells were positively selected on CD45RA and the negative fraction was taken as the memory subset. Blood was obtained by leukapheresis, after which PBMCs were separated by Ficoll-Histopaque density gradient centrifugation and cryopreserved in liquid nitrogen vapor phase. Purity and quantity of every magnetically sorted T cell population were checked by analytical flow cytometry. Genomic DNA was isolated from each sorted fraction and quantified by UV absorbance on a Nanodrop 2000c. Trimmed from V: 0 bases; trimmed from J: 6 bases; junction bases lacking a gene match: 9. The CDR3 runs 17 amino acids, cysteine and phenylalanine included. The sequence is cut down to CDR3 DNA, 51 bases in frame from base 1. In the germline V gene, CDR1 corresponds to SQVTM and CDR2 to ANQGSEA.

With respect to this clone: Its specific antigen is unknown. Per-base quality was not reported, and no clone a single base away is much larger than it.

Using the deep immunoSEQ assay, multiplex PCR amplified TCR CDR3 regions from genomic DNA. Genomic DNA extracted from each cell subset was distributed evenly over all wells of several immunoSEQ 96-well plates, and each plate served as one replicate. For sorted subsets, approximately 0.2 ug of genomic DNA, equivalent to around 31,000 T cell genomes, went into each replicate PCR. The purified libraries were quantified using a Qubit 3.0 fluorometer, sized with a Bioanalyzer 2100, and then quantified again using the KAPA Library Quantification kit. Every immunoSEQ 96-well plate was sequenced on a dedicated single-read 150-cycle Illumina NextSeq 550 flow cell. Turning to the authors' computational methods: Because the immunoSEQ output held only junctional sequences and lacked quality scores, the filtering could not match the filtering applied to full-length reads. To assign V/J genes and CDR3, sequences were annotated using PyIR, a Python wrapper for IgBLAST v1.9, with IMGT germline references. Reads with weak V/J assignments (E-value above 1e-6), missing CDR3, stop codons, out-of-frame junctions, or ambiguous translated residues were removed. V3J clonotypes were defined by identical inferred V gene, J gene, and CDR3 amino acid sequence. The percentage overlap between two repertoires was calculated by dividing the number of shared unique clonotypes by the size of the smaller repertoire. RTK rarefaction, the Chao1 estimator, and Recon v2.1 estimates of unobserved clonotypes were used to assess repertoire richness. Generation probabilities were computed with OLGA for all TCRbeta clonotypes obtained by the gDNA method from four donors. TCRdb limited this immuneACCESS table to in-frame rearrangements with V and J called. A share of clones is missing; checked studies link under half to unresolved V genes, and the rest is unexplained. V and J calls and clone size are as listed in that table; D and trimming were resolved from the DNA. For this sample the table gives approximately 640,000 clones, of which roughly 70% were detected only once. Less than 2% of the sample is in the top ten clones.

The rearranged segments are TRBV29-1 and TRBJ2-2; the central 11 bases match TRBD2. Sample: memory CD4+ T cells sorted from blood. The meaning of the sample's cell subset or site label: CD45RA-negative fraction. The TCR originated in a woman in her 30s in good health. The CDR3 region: CSVEDLGSGRAAGELFF. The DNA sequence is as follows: TGCAGCGTTGAAGATCTTGGTAGCGGGAGGGCCGCCGGGGAGCTGTTTTTT.